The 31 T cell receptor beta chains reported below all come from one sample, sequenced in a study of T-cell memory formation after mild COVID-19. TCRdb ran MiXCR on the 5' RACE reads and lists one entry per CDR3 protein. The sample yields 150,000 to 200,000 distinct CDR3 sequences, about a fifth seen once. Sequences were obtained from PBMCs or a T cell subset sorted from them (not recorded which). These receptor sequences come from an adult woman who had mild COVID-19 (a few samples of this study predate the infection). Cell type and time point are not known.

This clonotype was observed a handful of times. In DNA, the CDR3 is TGCAGTGCTAGGGACAGGGCCGTGAACACTGAAGCTTTCTTT. This codes for CSARDRAVNTEAFF. The rearrangement links TRBV20-1 to TRBJ1-1; 8 bases map to TRBD1. V lost 3 bases, J lost 0 bases, and 3 bases stayed unmatched. This CDR3 region has 14 residues. The V gene's germline CDR1 is DFQATT and CDR2 SNEGSKA (reference sequence).

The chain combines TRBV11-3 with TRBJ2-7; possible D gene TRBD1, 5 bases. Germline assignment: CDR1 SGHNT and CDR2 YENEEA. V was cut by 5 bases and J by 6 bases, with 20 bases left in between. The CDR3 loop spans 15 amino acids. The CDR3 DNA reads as TGTGCCAGCAGCCTAACCGCGCCGACAGTACTCGAGCAGTACTTC. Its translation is CASSLTAPTVLEQYF.

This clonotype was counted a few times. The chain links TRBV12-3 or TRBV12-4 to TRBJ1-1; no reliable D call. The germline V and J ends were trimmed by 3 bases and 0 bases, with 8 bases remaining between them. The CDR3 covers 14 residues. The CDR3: CASSLGLLNTEAFF. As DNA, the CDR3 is TGTGCCAGCAGTTTGGGCCTTTTGAACACTGAAGCTTTCTTT.

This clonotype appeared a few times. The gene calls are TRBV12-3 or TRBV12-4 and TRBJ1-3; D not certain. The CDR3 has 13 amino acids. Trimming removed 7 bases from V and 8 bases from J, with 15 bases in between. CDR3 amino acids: CASTLGPRDTIYF. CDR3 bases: TGTGCCAGCACCCTCGGACCCCGAGACACCATATATTTT.

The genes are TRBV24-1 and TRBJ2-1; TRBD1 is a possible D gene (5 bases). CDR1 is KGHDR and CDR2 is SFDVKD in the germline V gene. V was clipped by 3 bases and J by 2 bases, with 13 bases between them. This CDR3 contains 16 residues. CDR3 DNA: TGTGCCACCAGTGATCAGACAGTGTCTCCCTACAATGAGCAGTTCTTC. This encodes CATSDQTVSPYNEQFF.

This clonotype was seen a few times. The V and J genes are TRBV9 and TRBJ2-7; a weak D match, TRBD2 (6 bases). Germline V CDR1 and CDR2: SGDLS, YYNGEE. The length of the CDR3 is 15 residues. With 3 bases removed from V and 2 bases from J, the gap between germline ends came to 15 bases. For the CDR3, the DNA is TGTGCCAGCAGCGCGGGACTGATTAGCACCTACGAGCAGTACTTC. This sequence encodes CASSAGLISTYEQYF.

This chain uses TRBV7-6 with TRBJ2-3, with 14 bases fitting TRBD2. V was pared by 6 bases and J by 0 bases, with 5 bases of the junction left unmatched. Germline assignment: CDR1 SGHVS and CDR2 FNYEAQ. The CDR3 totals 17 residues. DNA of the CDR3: TGTGCCAGCAGTCCGGGACTAGCGGGAGATAGCACAGATACGCAGTATTTT. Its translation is CASSPGLAGDSTDTQYF. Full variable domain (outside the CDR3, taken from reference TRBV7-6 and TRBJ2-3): GAGVSQSPRYKVTKRGQDVALRCDPISGHVSLYWYRQALGQGPEFLTYFNYEAQQDKSGLPNDRFSAERPEGSISTLTIQRTEQRDSAMYRCASSPGLAGDSTDTQYFGPGTRLTVL.

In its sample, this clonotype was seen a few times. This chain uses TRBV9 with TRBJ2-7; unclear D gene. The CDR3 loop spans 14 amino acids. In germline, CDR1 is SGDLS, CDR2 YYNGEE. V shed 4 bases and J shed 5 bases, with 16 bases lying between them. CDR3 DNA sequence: TGTGCCAGCAGCATCCTGAGCCAAAGCCACGAGCAGTACTTC. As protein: CASSILSQSHEQYF. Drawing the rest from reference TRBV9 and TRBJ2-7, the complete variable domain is DSGVTQTPKHLITATGQRVTLRCSPRSGDLSVYWYQQSLDQGLQFLIQYYNGEERAKGNILERFSAQQFPDLHSELNLSSLELGDSALYFCASSILSQSHEQYFGPGTRLTVT.

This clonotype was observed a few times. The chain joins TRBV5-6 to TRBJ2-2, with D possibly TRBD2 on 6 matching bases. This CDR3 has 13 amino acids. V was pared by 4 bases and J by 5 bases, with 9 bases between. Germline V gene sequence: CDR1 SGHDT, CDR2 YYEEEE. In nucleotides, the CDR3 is TGTGCCAGCAGCCCGGGGAGGACCGGGGAGCTGTTTTTT. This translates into CASSPGRTGELFF.

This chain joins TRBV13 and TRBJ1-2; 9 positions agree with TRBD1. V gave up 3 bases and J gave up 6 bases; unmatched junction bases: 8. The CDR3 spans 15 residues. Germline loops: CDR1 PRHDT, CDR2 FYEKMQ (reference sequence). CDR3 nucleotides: TGTGCCAGCAGCTTCGGAACAGGGGGCCGGAATGGCTACACCTTC. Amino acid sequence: CASSFGTGGRNGYTF.

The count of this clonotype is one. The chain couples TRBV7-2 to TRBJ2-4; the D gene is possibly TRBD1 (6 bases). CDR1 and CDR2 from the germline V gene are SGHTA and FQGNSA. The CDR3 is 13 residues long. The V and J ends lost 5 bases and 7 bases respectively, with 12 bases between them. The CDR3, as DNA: TGTGCCAGCAGCCCGACCCAGGGGAACATTCAGTACTTC. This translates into CASSPTQGNIQYF.

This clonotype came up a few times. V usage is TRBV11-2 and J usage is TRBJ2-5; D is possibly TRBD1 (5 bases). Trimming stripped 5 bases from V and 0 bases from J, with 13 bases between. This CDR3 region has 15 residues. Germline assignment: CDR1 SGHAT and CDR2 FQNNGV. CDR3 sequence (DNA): TGTGCCAGCAGCCCTCATCCAGGGTACCAAGAGACCCAGTACTTC. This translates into CASSPHPGYQETQYF.

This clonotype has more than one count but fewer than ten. Here the CDR3 DNA reads TGTGCCAGCAGCAAACGGGATGACCGCACAGATACGCAGTATTTT. This gives the protein CASSKRDDRTDTQYF. V and J are TRBV21-1 and TRBJ2-3; the table gives TRBD1 as D, unverified against the DNA. TRBV21-1 is annotated as a pseudogene. CDR3 size: 15 residues.

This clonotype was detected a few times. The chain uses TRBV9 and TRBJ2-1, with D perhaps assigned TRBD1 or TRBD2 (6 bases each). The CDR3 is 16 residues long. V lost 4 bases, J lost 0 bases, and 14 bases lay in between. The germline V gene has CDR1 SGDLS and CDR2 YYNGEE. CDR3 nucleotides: TGTGCCAGCAGCCCCCCGGGGGCGGGCTCCTACAATGAGCAGTTCTTC. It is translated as CASSPPGAGSYNEQFF.

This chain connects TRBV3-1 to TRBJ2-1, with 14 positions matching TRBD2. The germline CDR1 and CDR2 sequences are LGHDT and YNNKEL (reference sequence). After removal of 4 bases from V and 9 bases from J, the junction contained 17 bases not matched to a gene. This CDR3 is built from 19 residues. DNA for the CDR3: TGTGCCAGCAGCCCACGGGGACTAGCGGGAGTAGGGTCCGTTGGTGAGCAGTTCTTC. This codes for CASSPRGLAGVGSVGEQFF.

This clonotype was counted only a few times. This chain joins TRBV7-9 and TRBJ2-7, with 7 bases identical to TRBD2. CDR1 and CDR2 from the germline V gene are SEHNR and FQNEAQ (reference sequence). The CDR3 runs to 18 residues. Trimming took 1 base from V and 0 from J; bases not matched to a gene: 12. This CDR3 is CASSLVPPGGSSSYEQYF. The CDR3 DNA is TGTGCCAGCAGCTTAGTCCCACCAGGCGGGAGTAGCTCCTACGAGCAGTACTTC.

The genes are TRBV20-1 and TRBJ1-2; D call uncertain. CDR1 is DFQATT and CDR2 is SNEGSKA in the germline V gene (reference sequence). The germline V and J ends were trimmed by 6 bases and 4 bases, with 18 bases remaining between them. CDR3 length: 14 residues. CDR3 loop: CSARAPDSSYGYTF. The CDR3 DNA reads TGCAGTGCCCGAGCCCCAGATAGTAGCTATGGCTACACCTTC.

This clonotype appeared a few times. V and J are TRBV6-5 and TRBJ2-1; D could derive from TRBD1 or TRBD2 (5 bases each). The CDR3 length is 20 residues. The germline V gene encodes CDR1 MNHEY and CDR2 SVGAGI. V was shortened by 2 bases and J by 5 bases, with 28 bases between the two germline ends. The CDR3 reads CASSYPRRGRAALTHNEQFF. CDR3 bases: TGTGCCAGCAGTTACCCAAGAAGGGGTCGAGCGGCCCTTACGCACAATGAGCAGTTCTTC.

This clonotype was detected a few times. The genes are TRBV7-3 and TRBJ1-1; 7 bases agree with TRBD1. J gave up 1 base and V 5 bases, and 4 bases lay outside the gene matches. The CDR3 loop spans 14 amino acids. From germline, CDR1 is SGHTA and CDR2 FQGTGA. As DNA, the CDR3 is TGTGCCAGCAGCATAGGGGGCACGAACACTGAAGCTTTCTTT. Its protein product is CASSIGGTNTEAFF.

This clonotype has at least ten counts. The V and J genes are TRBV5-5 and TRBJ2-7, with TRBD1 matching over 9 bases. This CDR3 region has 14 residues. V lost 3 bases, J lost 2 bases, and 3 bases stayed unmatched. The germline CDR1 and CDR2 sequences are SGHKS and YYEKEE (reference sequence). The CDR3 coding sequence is TGTGCCAGCAGCTCCGGGACAGGGCCCTACGAGCAGTACTTC. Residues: CASSSGTGPYEQYF.

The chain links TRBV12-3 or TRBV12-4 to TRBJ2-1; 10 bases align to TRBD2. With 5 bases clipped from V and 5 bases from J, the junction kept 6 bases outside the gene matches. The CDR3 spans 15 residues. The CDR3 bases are TGTGCCAGCAGTCCGGGACTAGCGCCTGACAATGAGCAGTTCTTC. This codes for CASSPGLAPDNEQFF.

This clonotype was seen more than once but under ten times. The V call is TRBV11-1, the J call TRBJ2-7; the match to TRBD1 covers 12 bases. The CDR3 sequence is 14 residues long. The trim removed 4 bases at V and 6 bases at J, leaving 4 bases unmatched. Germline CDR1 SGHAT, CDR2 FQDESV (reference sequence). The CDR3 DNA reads TGTGCCAGCAGCTCGGGGGACAGGGGGCCCGAGCAGTACTTC. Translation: CASSSGDRGPEQYF.

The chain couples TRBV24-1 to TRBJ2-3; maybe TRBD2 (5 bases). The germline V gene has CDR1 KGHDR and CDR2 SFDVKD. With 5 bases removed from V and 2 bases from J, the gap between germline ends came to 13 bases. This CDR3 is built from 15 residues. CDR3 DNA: TGTGCCACCAGTGCCGAGGAGGAGAACACAGATACGCAGTATTTT. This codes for CATSAEEENTDTQYF.

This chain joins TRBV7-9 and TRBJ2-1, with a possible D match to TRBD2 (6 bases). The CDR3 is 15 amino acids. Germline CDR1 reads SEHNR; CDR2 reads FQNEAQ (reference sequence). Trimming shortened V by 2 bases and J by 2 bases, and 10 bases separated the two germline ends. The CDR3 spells CASSLLLATYNEQFF. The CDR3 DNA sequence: TGTGCCAGCAGCTTACTACTAGCAACCTACAATGAGCAGTTCTTC.

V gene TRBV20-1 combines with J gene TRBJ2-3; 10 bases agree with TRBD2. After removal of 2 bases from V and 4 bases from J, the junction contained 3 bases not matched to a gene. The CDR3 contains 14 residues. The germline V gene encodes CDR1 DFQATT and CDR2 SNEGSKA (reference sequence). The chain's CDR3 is CSARLAGEADTQYF. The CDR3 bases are TGCAGTGCTAGACTAGCGGGGGAGGCAGATACGCAGTATTTT.

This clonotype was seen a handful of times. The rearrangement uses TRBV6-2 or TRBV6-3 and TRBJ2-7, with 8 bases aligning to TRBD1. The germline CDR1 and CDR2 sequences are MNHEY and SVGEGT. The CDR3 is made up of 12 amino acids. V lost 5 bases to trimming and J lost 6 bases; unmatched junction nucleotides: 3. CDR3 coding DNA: TGTGCCAGCAGTGACCAGGGGGCCGAGCAGTACTTC. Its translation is CASSDQGAEQYF.

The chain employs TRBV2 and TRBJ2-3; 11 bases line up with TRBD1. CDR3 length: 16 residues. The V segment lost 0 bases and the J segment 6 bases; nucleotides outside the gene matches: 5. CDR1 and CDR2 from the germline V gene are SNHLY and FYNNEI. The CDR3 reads CASSEALWDRGDTQYF. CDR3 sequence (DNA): TGTGCCAGCAGTGAAGCGCTTTGGGACAGGGGGGATACGCAGTATTTT.

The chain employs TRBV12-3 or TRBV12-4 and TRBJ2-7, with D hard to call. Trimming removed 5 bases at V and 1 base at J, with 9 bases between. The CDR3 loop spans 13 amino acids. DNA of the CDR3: TGTGCCAGCAGTCCCCGCACGTCCTACGAGCAGTACTTC. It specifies CASSPRTSYEQYF.

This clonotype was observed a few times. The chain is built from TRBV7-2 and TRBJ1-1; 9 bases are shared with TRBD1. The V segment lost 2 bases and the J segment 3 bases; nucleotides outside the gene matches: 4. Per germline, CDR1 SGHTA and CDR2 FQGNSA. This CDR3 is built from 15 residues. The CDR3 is CASSLSGTGHTEAFF. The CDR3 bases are TGTGCCAGCAGCTTATCCGGGACAGGGCACACTGAAGCTTTCTTT.

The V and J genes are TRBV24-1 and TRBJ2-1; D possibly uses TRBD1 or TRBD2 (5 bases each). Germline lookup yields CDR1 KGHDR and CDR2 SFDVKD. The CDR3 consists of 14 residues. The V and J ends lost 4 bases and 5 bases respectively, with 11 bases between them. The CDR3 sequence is CATSDREFDNEQFF. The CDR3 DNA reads TGTGCCACCAGTGACAGGGAGTTTGACAATGAGCAGTTCTTC.

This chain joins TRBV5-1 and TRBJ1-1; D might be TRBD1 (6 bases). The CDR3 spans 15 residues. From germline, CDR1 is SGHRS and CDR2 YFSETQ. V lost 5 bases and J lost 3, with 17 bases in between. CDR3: CASSGGAGDDTEAFF. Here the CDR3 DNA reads TGCGCCAGCAGTGGGGGCGCCGGGGACGACACTGAAGCTTTCTTT. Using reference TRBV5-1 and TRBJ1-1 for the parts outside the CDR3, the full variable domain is KAGVTQTPRYLIKTRGQQVTLSCSPISGHRSVSWYQQTPGQGLQFLFEYFSETQRNKGNFPGRFSGRQFSNSRSEMNVSTLELGDSALYLCASSGGAGDDTEAFFGQGTRLTVV.